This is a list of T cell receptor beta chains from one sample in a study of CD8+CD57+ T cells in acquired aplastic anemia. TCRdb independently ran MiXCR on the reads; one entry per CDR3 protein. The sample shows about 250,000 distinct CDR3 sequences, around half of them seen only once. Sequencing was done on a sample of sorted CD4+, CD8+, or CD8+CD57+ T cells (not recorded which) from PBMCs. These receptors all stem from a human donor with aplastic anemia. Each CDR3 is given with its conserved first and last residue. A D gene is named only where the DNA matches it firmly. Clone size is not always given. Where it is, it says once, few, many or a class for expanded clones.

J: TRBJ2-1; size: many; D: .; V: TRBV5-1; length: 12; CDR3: CASSLFSNEQFF; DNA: TGCGCCAGCAGCTTGTTCAGTAATGAGCAGTTCTTC
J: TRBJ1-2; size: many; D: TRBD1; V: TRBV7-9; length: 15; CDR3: CASSSIQGKDYGYTF; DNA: TGTGCCAGCAGCTCTATACAGGGGAAGGACTATGGCTACACCTTC
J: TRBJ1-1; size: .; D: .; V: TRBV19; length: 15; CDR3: CASSNTGFMNTEAFF; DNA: TGTGCCAGTAGTAATACGGGTTTCATGAACACTGAAGCTTTCTTT
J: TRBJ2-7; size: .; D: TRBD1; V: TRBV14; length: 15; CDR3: CASSQDGQGMDEQYF; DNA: TGTGCCAGCAGCCAAGATGGACAGGGGATGGACGAGCAGTACTTC
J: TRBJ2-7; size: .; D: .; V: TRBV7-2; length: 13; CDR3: CASSLTTAYEQYF; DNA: TGTGCCAGCAGCTTAACCACAGCTTACGAGCAGTACTTC
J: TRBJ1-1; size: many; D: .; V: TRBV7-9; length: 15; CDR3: CASSLAGAKYTEAFF; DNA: TGTGCCAGCAGCTTAGCCGGGGCTAAGTACACTGAAGCTTTCTTT
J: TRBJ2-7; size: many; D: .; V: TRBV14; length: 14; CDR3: CASSLSVAPWEQYF; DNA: TGTGCCAGCAGCCTTTCGGTGGCCCCCTGGGAGCAGTACTTC
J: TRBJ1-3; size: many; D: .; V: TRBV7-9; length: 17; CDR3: CASSLGPGRYSGNTIYF; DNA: TGTGCCAGCAGCTTAGGGCCGGGACGTTACTCTGGAAACACCATATATTTT
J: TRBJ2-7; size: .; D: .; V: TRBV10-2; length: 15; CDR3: CASSEGGGAEYEQCF; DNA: TGCGCCAGCAGTGAGGGGGGGGGCGCCGAGTACGAGCAGTGCTTC
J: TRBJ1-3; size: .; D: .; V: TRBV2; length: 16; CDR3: CASSELGPRSGNTIYF; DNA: TGTGCCAGCAGTGAACTCGGGCCGCGCTCTGGAAACACCATATATTTT
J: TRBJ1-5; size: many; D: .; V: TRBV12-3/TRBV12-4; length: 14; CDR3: CASSFFADNQPQHF; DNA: TGTGCCAGCAGTTTCTTTGCGGACAATCAGCCCCAGCATTTT
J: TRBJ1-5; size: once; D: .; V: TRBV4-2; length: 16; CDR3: CASSQVFDSGNQPQHF; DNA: TGTGCCAGCAGCCAAGTTTTCGACAGCGGCAATCAGCCCCAGCATTTT
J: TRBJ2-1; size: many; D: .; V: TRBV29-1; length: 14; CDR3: CSAEFPDPKAPQFF; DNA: TGCAGCGCTGAGTTTCCGGACCCAAAGGCTCCACAGTTCTTC
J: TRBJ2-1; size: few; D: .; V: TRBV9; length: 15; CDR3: CASSVGTTSYNEQFF; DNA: TGTGCCAGCAGCGTAGGGACTACTTCCTACAATGAGCAGTTCTTC
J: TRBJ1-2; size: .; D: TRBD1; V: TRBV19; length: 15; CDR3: CASSTLRQGDYGYTF; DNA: TGTGCCAGTAGTACCCTCCGGCAGGGGGACTATGGCTACACCTTC
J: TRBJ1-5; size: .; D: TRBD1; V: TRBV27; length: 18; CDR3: CASSLRRTGAYYNEPQHF; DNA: TGTGCCAGCAGTTTACGAAGGACAGGGGCCTACTACAATGAGCCCCAGCATTTT
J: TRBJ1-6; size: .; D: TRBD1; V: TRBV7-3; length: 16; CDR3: CASSSTGTGNNSPLHF; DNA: TGTGCCAGCAGCTCAACCGGGACAGGGAACAATTCACCCCTCCACTTT
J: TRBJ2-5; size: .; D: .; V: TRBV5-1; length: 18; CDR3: CASSYQGDVGGARETQYF; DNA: TGCGCCAGCAGCTATCAGGGGGATGTCGGGGGGGCCCGAGAGACCCAGTACTTC
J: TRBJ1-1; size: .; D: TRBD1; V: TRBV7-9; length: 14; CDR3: CASSSGGGGTEAFF; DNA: TGTGCCAGCAGCTCAGGGGGGGGAGGCACTGAAGCTTTCTTT
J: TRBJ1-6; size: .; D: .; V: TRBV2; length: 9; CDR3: CASSPKLHF; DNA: TGTGCCAGCAGCCCGAAACTCCACTTT
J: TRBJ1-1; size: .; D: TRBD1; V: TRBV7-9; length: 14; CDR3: CASSPSGSGTAAFF; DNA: TGTGCCAGCAGCCCTAGCGGGTCCGGGACAGCAGCTTTCTTT
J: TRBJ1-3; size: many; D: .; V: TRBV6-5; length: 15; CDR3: CASSPGAMAGNTIYF; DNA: TGTGCCAGCAGCCCAGGGGCAATGGCTGGAAACACCATATATTTT
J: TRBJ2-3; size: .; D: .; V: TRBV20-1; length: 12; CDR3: CSARKEKDTQYF; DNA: TGCAGTGCCAGGAAGGAGAAAGATACGCAGTATTTT
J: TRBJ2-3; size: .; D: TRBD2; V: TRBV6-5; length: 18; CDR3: CASSYSPGSGRVTDTQYF; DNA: TGTGCCAGCAGTTACTCCCCCGGGAGCGGGAGGGTCACAGATACGCAGTATTTT
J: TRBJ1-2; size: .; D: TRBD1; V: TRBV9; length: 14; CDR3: CASSVVDRDYGYTF; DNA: TGTGCCAGCAGCGTTGTAGACAGGGACTATGGCTACACCTTC
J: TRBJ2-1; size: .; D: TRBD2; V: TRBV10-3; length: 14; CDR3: CAISGTSGNNEQFF; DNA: TGTGCCATCAGTGGGACTAGCGGGAACAATGAGCAGTTCTTC
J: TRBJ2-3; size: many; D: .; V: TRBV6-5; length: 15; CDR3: CASSYSSTITDTQYF; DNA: TGTGCCAGCAGTTACTCTTCCACTATCACAGATACGCAGTATTTT
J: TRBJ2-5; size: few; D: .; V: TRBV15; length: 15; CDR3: CATSRGGGGQETQYF; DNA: TGTGCCACCAGCAGAGGTGGAGGGGGCCAAGAGACCCAGTACTTC
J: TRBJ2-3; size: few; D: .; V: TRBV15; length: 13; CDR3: CATSPGYTDTQYF; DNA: TGTGCCACCAGCCCAGGGTACACAGATACGCAGTATTTT
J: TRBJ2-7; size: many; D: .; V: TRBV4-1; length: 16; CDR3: CASSPISRGVYYEQYF; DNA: TGCGCCAGCAGCCCGATAAGCCGGGGTGTCTACTACGAGCAGTACTTC
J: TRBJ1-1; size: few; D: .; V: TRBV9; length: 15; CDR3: CASSFDWGVNAEAFF; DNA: TGTGCCAGCAGCTTTGATTGGGGGGTGAACGCTGAAGCTTTCTTT
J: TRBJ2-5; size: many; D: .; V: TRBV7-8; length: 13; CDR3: CASSLNALETQYF; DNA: TGTGCCAGCAGCTTAAATGCCCTGGAGACCCAGTACTTC
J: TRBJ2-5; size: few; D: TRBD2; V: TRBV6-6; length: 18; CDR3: CASSYSGRWTRVQETQYF; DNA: TGTGCCAGCAGTTACTCCGGTAGATGGACTAGGGTCCAAGAGACCCAGTACTTC
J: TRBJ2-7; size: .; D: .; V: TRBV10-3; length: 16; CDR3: CAISESDTRDPYEQYF; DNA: TGTGCCATCAGTGAGAGTGATACCCGGGATCCTTACGAGCAGTACTTC
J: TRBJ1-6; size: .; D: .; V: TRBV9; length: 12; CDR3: CASSEEGAPLHF; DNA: TGTGCCAGCAGCGAGGAGGGGGCACCCCTCCACTTT
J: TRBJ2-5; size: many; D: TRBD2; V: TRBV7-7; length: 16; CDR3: CASSLETSGGQETQYF; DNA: TGTGCTAGCAGCTTAGAGACTAGCGGGGGTCAAGAGACCCAGTACTTC
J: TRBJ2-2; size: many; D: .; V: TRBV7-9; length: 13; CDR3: CASSPWDTGELFF; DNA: TGTGCCAGCAGCCCATGGGACACCGGGGAGCTGTTTTTT
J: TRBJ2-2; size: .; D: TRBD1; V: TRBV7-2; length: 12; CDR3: CASSLRDRGLFF; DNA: TGTGCCAGCAGTTTACGGGACAGGGGGCTGTTTTTT
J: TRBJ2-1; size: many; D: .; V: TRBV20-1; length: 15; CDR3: CSARWTGDLYNEQFF; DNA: TGCAGTGCTAGATGGACGGGGGACCTTTACAATGAGCAGTTCTTC
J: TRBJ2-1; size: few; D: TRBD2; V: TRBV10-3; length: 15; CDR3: CAISWTSGHYNEQFF; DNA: TGTGCCATCAGTTGGACTAGCGGCCACTACAATGAGCAGTTCTTC
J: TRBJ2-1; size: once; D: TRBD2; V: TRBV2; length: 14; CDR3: CASMLAGENNEQFF; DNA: TGTGCCAGCATGCTAGCGGGAGAAAACAATGAGCAGTTCTTC
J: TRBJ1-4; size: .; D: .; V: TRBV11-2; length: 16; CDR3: CASSRGFAATNEKLFF; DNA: TGTGCCAGCAGCCGGGGGTTTGCGGCAACTAATGAAAAACTGTTTTTT
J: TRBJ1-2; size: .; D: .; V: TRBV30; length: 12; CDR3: CAWIEFNYGYTF; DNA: TGTGCCTGGATCGAGTTTAACTATGGCTACACCTTC
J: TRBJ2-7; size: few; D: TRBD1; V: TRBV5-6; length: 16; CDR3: CASSLGTGVGLYEQYF; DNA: TGTGCCAGCAGCCTGGGTACAGGGGTGGGGCTCTACGAGCAGTACTTC
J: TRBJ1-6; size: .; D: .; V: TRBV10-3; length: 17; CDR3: CAISESSRQHIRLPLHF; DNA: TGTGCCATCAGTGAGTCGTCTAGGCAGCATATCAGGTTACCCCTCCACTTT
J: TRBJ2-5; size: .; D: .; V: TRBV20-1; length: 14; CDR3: CSARDAWSQETQYF; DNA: TGCAGTGCTAGAGATGCCTGGAGTCAAGAGACCCAGTACTTC
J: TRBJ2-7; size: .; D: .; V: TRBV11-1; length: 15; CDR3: CASSLLQGSSYEQYF; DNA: TGTGCCAGCAGCTTATTGCAGGGGTCCTCCTACGAGCAGTACTTC
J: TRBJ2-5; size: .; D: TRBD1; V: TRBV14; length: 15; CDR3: CASSQVTGFRETQYF; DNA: TGTGCCAGCAGCCAAGTGACAGGGTTTCGAGAGACCCAGTACTTC
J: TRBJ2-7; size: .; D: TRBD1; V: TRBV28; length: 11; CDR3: CASSRQGWQYF; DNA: TGTGCCAGCAGCCGACAGGGATGGCAATACTTC
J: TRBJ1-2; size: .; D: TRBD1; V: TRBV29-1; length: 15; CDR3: CSVENAGQYNYGYTF; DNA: TGCAGCGTTGAGAACGCGGGACAGTATAACTATGGCTACACCTTC
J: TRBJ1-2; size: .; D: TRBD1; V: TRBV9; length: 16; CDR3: CASSEGQGAPGYGYTF; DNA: TGTGCCAGCAGCGAGGGACAGGGGGCGCCAGGCTATGGCTACACCTTC
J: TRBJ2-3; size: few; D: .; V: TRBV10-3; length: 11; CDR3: CATYGADTQYF; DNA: TGTGCCACCTACGGAGCAGATACGCAGTATTTT
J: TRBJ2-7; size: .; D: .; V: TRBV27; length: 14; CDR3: CASSLETEPYEQYF; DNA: TGTGCCAGCAGTTTAGAGACTGAACCCTACGAGCAGTACTTC
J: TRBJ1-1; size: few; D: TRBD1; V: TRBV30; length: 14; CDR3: CAWSVLGGYTEAFF; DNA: TGTGCCTGGAGTGTACTAGGGGGCTACACTGAAGCTTTCTTT
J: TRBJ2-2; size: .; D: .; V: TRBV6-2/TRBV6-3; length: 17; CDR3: CASSYSIAGGNTGELFF; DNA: TGTGCCAGCAGTTACTCGATTGCCGGGGGCAACACCGGGGAGCTGTTTTTT
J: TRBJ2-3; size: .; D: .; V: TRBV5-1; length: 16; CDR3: CASSLAGGFDTDTQYF; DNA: TGCGCCAGCAGCTTGGCCGGTGGGTTCGACACAGATACGCAGTATTTT
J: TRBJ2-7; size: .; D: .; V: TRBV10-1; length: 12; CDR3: CASSEWDREQYF; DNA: TGCGCCAGCAGTGAGTGGGATCGCGAGCAGTACTTC
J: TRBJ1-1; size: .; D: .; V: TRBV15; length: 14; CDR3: CATSRAVDRTEAFF; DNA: TGTGCCACCAGCAGAGCGGTCGATCGAACTGAAGCTTTCTTT
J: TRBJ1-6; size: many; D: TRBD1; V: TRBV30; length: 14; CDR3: CAWSVQGESSPLHF; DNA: TGTGCCTGGAGTGTACAGGGGGAGAGTTCACCCCTCCACTTT
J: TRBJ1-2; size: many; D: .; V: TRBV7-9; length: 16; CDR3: CASSSNRDPKGYGYTF; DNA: TGTGCCAGCAGCTCAAACCGGGACCCAAAGGGCTATGGCTACACCTTC